A single sample gave rise to the 15 T cell receptor beta chains below, sequenced in a study of T-cell reconstitution after alpha-beta-depleted transplantation in children. Preparation of the TCRbeta library involved a method that used unique molecular identifiers. Using its own MiXCR run on the PCR reads, TCRdb lists one record per CDR3 protein. The sample has roughly 790,000 distinct CDR3 sequences; around 15% are singletons. This specimen was PBMCs, mostly from graft donor cells, taken 360 days after TCRalphabeta/CD19-depleted stem cell transplant. These receptors came from a male patient younger than 18 who had a stem cell transplant for acute lymphoblastic leukemia, so the T cells may come from the graft donor.

The chain employs TRBV7-8 and TRBJ2-7; D is tentatively TRBD1 or TRBD2 (5 bases each). Trimming took off 1 base at V and 5 bases at J, with 12 bases between the two ends. The CDR3 contains 14 residues. Germline V lookup: CDR1 SGHVS, CDR2 FQNEAQ. CDR3 in DNA: TGTGCCAGCAGCTTAGGGGGGTTCAGGAACGAGCAGTACTTC. Its translation: CASSLGGFRNEQYF.

In its sample, this clonotype was seen a few times. The gene calls are TRBV12-3 or TRBV12-4 and TRBJ2-7, with 8 bases lining up with TRBD2. The CDR3 is 15 residues long. Germline trimming cut 6 bases from V and 6 bases from J; bases unmatched to any gene: 13. The CDR3 is CASRPPSGRASEQYF. CDR3 nucleotide sequence: TGTGCCAGCAGGCCCCCAAGCGGGAGAGCGTCCGAGCAGTACTTC.

This clonotype appeared many times. The chain is built from TRBV20-1 and TRBJ1-1; D is undetermined. Looked up from germline, CDR1 is DFQATT and CDR2 is SNEGSKA (reference sequence). CDR3 length: 14 residues. The V end lost 5 bases, the J end lost 1 base, and 14 bases lay between the germline ends. The CDR3 loop reads CSAQAREWNTEAFF. Written as DNA, the CDR3 is TGCAGTGCTCAGGCGAGGGAATGGAACACTGAAGCTTTCTTT.

The gene calls are TRBV20-1 and TRBJ2-7; D unclear. The CDR3 contains 12 residues. CDR1 is DFQATT and CDR2 is SNEGSKA in the germline V gene (reference sequence). V dropped 2 bases and J dropped 2 bases, with 7 bases sitting between them. CDR3 region: CSARKQPYEQYF. CDR3 in DNA: TGCAGTGCTAGAAAACAGCCCTACGAGCAGTACTTC.

This chain joins TRBV4-1 and TRBJ2-2; 13 nucleotides agree with TRBD2. There are 18 residues in the CDR3. J lost 5 bases, V lost 3 bases, and 9 bases had no gene match. Germline loops: CDR1 MGHRA, CDR2 YSYEKL. CDR3 residues: CASSHAPPGLAGTGELFF. The CDR3 DNA follows: TGCGCCAGCAGCCACGCCCCTCCGGGACTAGCGGGAACCGGGGAGCTGTTTTTT.

The CDR3 reads CASSNPPLEQYF. The CDR3 nucleotides are TGTGCCAGCAGCAACCCCCCACTTGAGCAGTACTTC. The rearrangement joins TRBV12-3 or TRBV12-4 to TRBJ2-7; D is unclear. This CDR3 has 12 residues. V was shortened by 6 bases and J by 7 bases, with 13 bases between the two germline ends.

This clonotype appeared a few times. The J gene is TRBJ1-5, the V gene TRBV5-1; unclear D gene. V gave up 5 bases and J gave up 3 bases, with 9 bases separating them. CDR1 is SGHRS and CDR2 is YFSETQ in the germline V gene. This CDR3 comprises 13 residues. CDR3 region: CASRYNTNQPQHF. In nucleotides, the CDR3 is TGCGCCAGCAGGTATAATACCAATCAGCCCCAGCATTTT.

The table lists this clonotype with many counts. The chain links TRBV20-1 to TRBJ1-3, with D uncertain. Looked up from germline, CDR1 is DFQATT and CDR2 is SNEGSKA (reference sequence). V lost 5 bases to trimming and J lost 0 bases, with 8 bases between them. The length of the CDR3 is 13 residues. The CDR3 nucleotides read TGCAGTGCTCCACGGGTCTCTGGAAACACCATATATTTT. Its protein product is CSAPRVSGNTIYF.

CDR3 in amino acids: CAIGLDVNEQFF. The DNA of the CDR3 is TGTGCTATCGGGCTAGATGTCAATGAGCAGTTCTTC. The chain has TRBV10-3 and TRBJ2-1; D remains ambiguous. From germline, CDR1 is ENHRY and CDR2 SYGVKD. CDR3 length: 12 amino acids.

The table lists this clonotype with many counts. V gene TRBV9 combines with J gene TRBJ2-2, with a tentative D call TRBD1 (6 bases). This CDR3 has 14 amino acids. V was trimmed by 4 bases and J by 4 bases, leaving 11 bases between them. Germline CDR1 and CDR2: SGDLS and YYNGEE. Here the CDR3 reads CASSTQGITGELFF. Written as DNA, the CDR3 is TGTGCCAGCAGCACCCAGGGGATCACCGGGGAGCTGTTTTTT.

The V call is TRBV2, the J call TRBJ2-3; no clear D gene. This CDR3 is built from 13 residues. V lost 1 base and J 5 bases, leaving 7 bases between the germline ends. Germline loops: CDR1 SNHLY, CDR2 FYNNEI. Here the CDR3 reads CASSEVYRDTQYF. CDR3 nucleotides: TGTGCCAGCAGTGAAGTGTATCGAGATACGCAGTATTTT.

The chain uses TRBV2 and TRBJ1-5, with 9 bases fitting TRBD1. The CDR3 has 15 residues. The V gene's germline CDR1 is SNHLY and CDR2 FYNNEI. The junction had 9 bases not matched to a gene; V was cut back by 6 bases and J by 6 bases. Here the CDR3 reads CASRATTGGGQPQHF. The CDR3 DNA sequence: TGTGCCAGCAGAGCCACTACAGGGGGCGGTCAGCCCCAGCATTTT.

This clonotype came up a few times. This chain links TRBV12-3 or TRBV12-4 with TRBJ1-2, with D perhaps TRBD1 (5 bases). With 3 bases removed from V and 7 bases from J, the gap between germline ends came to 15 bases. This CDR3 spans 14 amino acids. The CDR3 spells CASSLWGRAIGYTF. The CDR3 nucleotides read TGTGCCAGCAGTTTGTGGGGACGCGCGATTGGCTACACCTTC.

There are a few counts of this clonotype. The rearrangement uses TRBV27 and TRBJ2-5; D is unclear. The V end lost 4 bases, the J end lost 5 bases, and 14 bases lay between the germline ends. The CDR3 loop spans 14 amino acids. The germline CDR1 and CDR2 sequences are MNHEY and SMNVEV (reference sequence). The CDR3 region has the DNA TGTGCCAGCAGTTCCATGGGCTACTGGGAGACCCAGTACTTC. This sequence encodes CASSSMGYWETQYF.

Comment on this clonotype: A single base separates this from a much larger clone, so it may be a read error. This chain joins TRBV27 and TRBJ2-7, with 8 bases identical to TRBD1. The CDR3 runs 14 residues. CDR1 MNHEY and CDR2 SMNVEV come from the germline V gene (reference sequence). The ends lost 3 bases at V and 2 bases at J; junction bases unmatched: 3. The CDR3 loop reads CASSFQGQAYEQYF. The CDR3, as DNA: TGTGCCAGCAGTTTCCAGGGACAGGCCTACGAGCAGTACTTC.